Listed below are T cell receptor beta chains from one sample, sequenced in a study of OX40 agonist ivuxolimab in advanced cancers. Method: immunoSEQ multiplex PCR; TCRdb's copy keeps in-frame clones and lacks some. The data contain roughly 100,000 clones, 90% of them singletons. The sample was CD4+ or CD8+ T cells sorted from blood, taken in a trial of the OX40 agonist ivuxolimab. These receptors all stem from an adult with an advanced solid tumor such as melanoma, head and neck, liver or kidney cancer. Both conserved end residues are part of each CDR3. A D gene is named only where the DNA matches it firmly.

>TRBV29-1|TRBJ2-5|TRBD1
CSVGFLTGGLQETQYF
>TRBV19|TRBJ2-3|TRBD2
CASSITSGSTDTQYF
>TRBV29-1|TRBJ2-7|.
CSVDLTGSYEQYF
>TRBV5-1|TRBJ1-1|TRBD1
CASSASGQYRVEAFF
>TRBV6-5|TRBJ2-2|.
CASSYAGPRTGELFF
>TRBV23-1|TRBJ1-2|TRBD1
CASSQWDRDINGYTF
>TRBV5-1|TRBJ1-4|TRBD1
CASSFDRDRGRSEKLFF
>TRBV7-3|TRBJ2-2|TRBD1
CASSTTGGSGGELFF
>TRBV5-1|TRBJ2-2|.
CASGTADTNTGELFF
>TRBV5-1|TRBJ2-5|.
CASSPRGDKETQYF
>TRBV10-2|TRBJ1-5|.
CASSELRQGGDQPQHF